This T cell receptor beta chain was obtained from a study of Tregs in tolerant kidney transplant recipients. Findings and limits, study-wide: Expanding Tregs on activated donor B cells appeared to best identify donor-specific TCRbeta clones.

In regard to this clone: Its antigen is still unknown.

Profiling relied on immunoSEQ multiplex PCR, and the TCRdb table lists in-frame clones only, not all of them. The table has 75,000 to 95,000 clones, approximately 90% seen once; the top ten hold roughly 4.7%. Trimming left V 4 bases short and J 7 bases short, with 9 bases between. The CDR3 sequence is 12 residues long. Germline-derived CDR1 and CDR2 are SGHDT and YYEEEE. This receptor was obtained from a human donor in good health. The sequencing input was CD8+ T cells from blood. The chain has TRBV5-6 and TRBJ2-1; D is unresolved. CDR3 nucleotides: TGTGCCAGCAGCCCCGACCGGAATGAGCAGTTCTTC. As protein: CASSPDRNEQFF.